Below are 27 T cell receptor beta chains sequenced from a single sample in a study of metastatic and nonmetastatic thyroid tumors. No treatment of any kind had been given to any patient before thyroid surgery. TCRdb reprocessed the PCR reads via MiXCR. This sample carries 20,000 or so clones, 36% of them seen once, and the ten largest clones take around a fifth. Sequenced: blood. These receptor sequences come from a male donor with papillary thyroid cancer or a benign thyroid nodule (not recorded which). Some clones in this sample may be carry-over from other donors' samples.

J is TRBJ2-3 and V is TRBV4-2; the match to TRBD2 covers 10 bases. V gave up 0 bases and J gave up 1 base; unmatched junction bases: 1. The germline CDR1 and CDR2 sequences are LGHNA and YNFKEQ. The CDR3 extends over 16 amino acids. Written as DNA, the CDR3 is TGTGCCAGCAGCCAAGATCTAGCGGGAGGCACAGATACGCAGTATTTT. Protein product: CASSQDLAGGTDTQYF.

This clone is labeled as medium-sized. The genes are TRBV5-6 and TRBJ2-1, with TRBD1 identical over 7 bases. After removal of 4 bases from V and 5 bases from J, the junction contained 9 bases not matched to a gene. CDR3 size: 15 residues. Germline CDR1 SGHDT, CDR2 YYEEEE. The DNA for the CDR3 is TGTGCCAGCAGCCAGCCAGGGGGAACCCACAATGAGCAGTTCTTC. Protein sequence: CASSQPGGTHNEQFF.

This clone has ten or more counts. The chain carries TRBV7-7 and TRBJ2-6; perhaps D is TRBD1 or TRBD2 (5 bases each). Looked up from germline, CDR1 is SSHAT and CDR2 is FNYEAQ (reference sequence). The CDR3 has 14 residues. The CDR3 DNA reads TGTGCTATCAGAGGGGCCCCTGGGGCCAACGTCCTGACTTTC. Its translation: CAIRGAPGANVLTF.

This clone was observed many times. The chain has TRBV20-1 and TRBJ1-5, with D possibly matching TRBD1 (6 bases). In germline, CDR1 is DFQATT, CDR2 SNEGSKA (reference sequence). The CDR3 length is 13 residues. V was trimmed by 6 bases and J by 9 bases, leaving 18 bases between them. Here the CDR3 reads CSARGQFIMPQHF. The CDR3 bases are TGCAGTGCGAGGGGACAATTTATAATGCCCCAGCATTTT.

The chain couples TRBV6-4 to TRBJ2-6; either TRBD1 or TRBD2 may fit D (5 bases each). With 0 bases removed from V and 1 base from J, the gap between germline ends came to 13 bases. CDR3 length: 18 residues. Per the germline V gene, CDR1 is MRHNA and CDR2 is SNTAGT. DNA of the CDR3: TGTGCCAGCAGTGACTCTGGGACGGGCCCTTCTGGGGCCAACGTCCTGACTTTC. Its translation: CASSDSGTGPSGANVLTF.

This clone has a count of ten or more. The chain uses TRBV20-1 and TRBJ2-5; 10 bases are a match to TRBD2. CDR1 and CDR2 (germline): DFQATT, SNEGSKA (reference sequence). This CDR3 has 14 amino acids. The ends lost 6 bases at V and 4 bases at J; junction bases unmatched: 8. Here the CDR3 DNA reads TGCAGTGCCCTAGTAGCGGGGGGTGGAGAGACCCAGTACTTC. Residues: CSALVAGGGETQYF.

The rearrangement links TRBV5-5 to TRBJ2-7; 10 bases are a match to TRBD1. V was clipped by 4 bases and J by 4 bases; unmatched bases: 11. Germline lookup yields CDR1 SGHKS and CDR2 YYEKEE (reference sequence). This CDR3 comprises 16 residues. The CDR3: CASSPRTGGVGYEQYF. The CDR3 DNA follows: TGTGCCAGCAGCCCTCGGACAGGGGGTGTAGGGTACGAGCAGTACTTC.

The chain couples TRBV5-1 to TRBJ1-2; D ambiguous. The V end was cut by 0 bases, the J end by 5 bases, with 8 bases between. Germline V gene lookup returns CDR1 SGHRS and CDR2 YFSETQ. This CDR3 region has 13 residues. The CDR3 protein is CASSLAVDYGYTF. CDR3 DNA sequence: TGCGCCAGCAGCTTGGCCGTGGATTATGGCTACACCTTC.

The chain joins TRBV20-1 to TRBJ2-7; 7 nucleotides match TRBD1. The J segment lost 2 bases and the V segment lost 1 base, leaving 5 bases of the junction unmatched. This CDR3 comprises 14 residues. Germline CDR1 reads DFQATT; CDR2 reads SNEGSKA (reference sequence). In nucleotides, the CDR3 is TGCAGTGCTAGAGGACAGGGAACTACCTACGAGCAGTACTTC. Amino acids: CSARGQGTTYEQYF.

This clone was observed at least ten times. The gene calls are TRBV7-2 and TRBJ2-1, with TRBD2 matching over 13 bases. The CDR3 is made up of 13 amino acids. V shed 3 bases and J 15 bases; nucleotides not matched to a gene: 5. Germline values: CDR1 SGHTA, CDR2 FQGNSA. The CDR3 nucleotides read TGTACCAGCAGCTTGGAACTAGCGGGAGGGACGTTCTTC. Its protein product is CTSSLELAGGTFF.

The J gene is TRBJ1-3, the V gene TRBV6-1, with no clear D. This CDR3 is built from 14 residues. V gave up 2 bases and J gave up 0 bases, with 5 bases separating them. CDR1 is MNHNS and CDR2 is SASEGT in the germline V gene. CDR3 sequence reads: CASSERYSGNTIYF. The CDR3 region has the DNA TGTGCCAGCAGTGAAAGGTACTCTGGAAACACCATATATTTT.

The table lists this clone with many counts. The J gene is TRBJ2-2, the V gene TRBV7-6; the D is unclear. Germline CDR1 SGHVS, CDR2 FNYEAQ. V dropped 1 base and J dropped 3 bases, with 6 bases sitting between them. This CDR3 region has 14 residues. The CDR3 region is CASSLGGYTGELFF. Written as DNA, the CDR3 is TGTGCCAGCAGCTTAGGTGGCTACACCGGGGAGCTGTTTTTT.

This clone was found a few times. This sequence joins TRBV6-1 and TRBJ1-2, with 8 positions matching TRBD1. Unmatched junction bases numbered 5, after V lost 0 bases and J lost 5 bases. Per germline, CDR1 MNHNS and CDR2 SASEGT. The CDR3 sequence is 15 residues long. The CDR3 DNA follows: TGTGCCAGCAGTGAAGCGGATACAGGGGGGTATGGCTACACCTTC. It yields the protein CASSEADTGGYGYTF.

The chain couples TRBV28 to TRBJ2-1, with 7 nucleotides matching TRBD1. The V and J ends lost 0 bases and 9 bases, in that order; junction bases with no gene match: 8. CDR1 and CDR2 from the germline V gene are MDHEN and SYDVKM. The CDR3 sequence is 15 residues long. Here the CDR3 DNA reads TGTGCCAGCAGTTTATGGGGACAGAGAGTTTTTGAGCAGTTCTTC. It translates to CASSLWGQRVFEQFF.

The CDR3 DNA is TGCAGTGCTAGAGCGGGGTTGGCAGATACGCAGTATTTT. Protein: CSARAGLADTQYF. The chain carries TRBV20-1 and TRBJ2-3; the D gene is possibly TRBD2 (5 bases). V was clipped by 1 base and J by 4 bases, with 9 bases between them. Germline lookup yields CDR1 DFQATT and CDR2 SNEGSKA (reference sequence). The CDR3 spans 13 residues.

This clone has ten or more counts. CDR3 nucleotides: TGTGCCAGCAGCTTTCAACGGCAAGAGACCCAGTACTTC. Translating gives CASSFQRQETQYF. The chain links TRBV7-3 to TRBJ2-5, with no clear D. Per germline, CDR1 SGHTA and CDR2 FQGTGA. CDR3 size: 13 residues. Trimming left V 3 bases short and J 2 bases short, with 7 bases between.

This clone is termed medium-sized. The chain carries TRBV19 and TRBJ1-1; tentative D call: TRBD1 (5 bases). The length of the CDR3 is 15 residues. V dropped 5 bases and J dropped 5 bases, with 18 bases sitting between them. Germline loops: CDR1 LNHDA, CDR2 SQIVND (reference sequence). CDR3 loop: CASSPGPAGLTEAFF. The CDR3 coding sequence is TGTGCCAGTAGTCCAGGACCGGCGGGACTGACTGAAGCTTTCTTT.

In this sample, this clone turned up many times. This sequence joins TRBV28 and TRBJ2-7; D is tentatively TRBD1 or TRBD2 (5 bases each). The CDR3 contains 15 residues. The germline V gene has CDR1 MDHEN and CDR2 SYDVKM. Trimming stripped 5 bases from V and 5 bases from J, with 19 bases between. Written as DNA, the CDR3 is TGTGCCAGCAGTCCCGGTGGGGGAATTGGGGACGAGCAGTACTTC. As protein: CASSPGGGIGDEQYF. The variable domain in full, with the rest retrieved from reference TRBV28 and TRBJ2-7, is DVKVTQSSRYLVKRTGEKVFLECVQDMDHENMFWYRQDPGLGLRLIYFSYDVKMKEKGDIPEGYSVSREKKERFSLILESASTNQTSMYLCASSPGGGIGDEQYFGPGTRLTVT.

This clone was seen at least ten times. The chain has TRBV5-1 and TRBJ2-5; no definite D call. Looked up from germline, CDR1 is SGHRS and CDR2 is YFSETQ. Trimming took off 2 bases at V and 7 bases at J, with 12 bases between the two ends. This CDR3 spans 13 amino acids. The CDR3 DNA reads as TGCGCCAGCAGCTTAGAAGGCATCGGGACCCAGTACTTC. Translating gives CASSLEGIGTQYF.

This CDR3 reads CDCSVGLNQPQHF. The CDR3 DNA reads TGTGACTGCAGCGTAGGGCTGAATCAGCCCCAGCATTTT. The gene calls are TRBV9 and TRBJ1-5; D is ambiguous. Germline V gene sequence: CDR1 SGDLS, CDR2 YYNGEE. The CDR3 totals 13 residues.

This clone has just a few counts. The chain has TRBV30 and TRBJ2-7; D not resolved. The CDR3 length is 10 residues. Germline assignment: CDR1 GTSNPN and CDR2 SVGIG (reference sequence). Trimming removed 2 bases at V and 1 base at J, with 0 bases between. CDR3 amino acids: CAWSSYEQYF. The CDR3 DNA reads TGTGCCTGGAGTTCCTACGAGCAGTACTTC.

The V gene is TRBV20-1, the J gene TRBJ2-7, with TRBD1 identical over 10 bases. The germline V gene encodes CDR1 DFQATT and CDR2 SNEGSKA (reference sequence). V trimming: 6 bases; J trimming: 4 bases; junction bases outside the gene matches: 12. The CDR3 is made up of 15 amino acids. CDR3 residues: CSAKAGQGTRYEQYF. In DNA form, the CDR3 reads TGCAGTGCCAAGGCGGGACAGGGGACCCGTTACGAGCAGTACTTC.

The chain links TRBV15 to TRBJ1-1; D unresolved. This CDR3 region has 13 residues. Trimming pared 3 bases from V and 1 base from J, leaving 6 bases between. Germline lookup yields CDR1 LNHNV and CDR2 YYDKDF (reference sequence). The CDR3 region is CATSREKNTEAFF. CDR3 nucleotides: TGTGCCACCAGCAGGGAAAAGAACACTGAAGCTTTCTTT.

This clone was seen repeatedly, ten times or more. The CDR3: CASSSPVSGNTIYF. In DNA, the CDR3 is TGTGCCAGCAGCTCCCCGGTTAGTGGAAACACCATATATTTT. The chain combines TRBV7-8 with TRBJ1-3; D gene unclear. Germline V CDR1 and CDR2: SGHVS, FQNEAQ. Trimming pared 4 bases from V and 3 bases from J, leaving 10 bases between. The CDR3 is 14 residues long.

The V gene is TRBV20-1, the J gene TRBJ2-1; no clear D gene. CDR1 is DFQATT and CDR2 is SNEGSKA in the germline V gene (reference sequence). The CDR3 has 15 residues. Trimming shortened V by 5 bases and J by 0 bases, and 14 bases separated the two germline ends. CDR3 in DNA: TGCAGTGCTCAACTCATCACTTTCTCCTACAATGAGCAGTTCTTC. Its protein product is CSAQLITFSYNEQFF.

The V and J genes are TRBV20-1 and TRBJ1-1, with a tentative D call TRBD1 (6 bases). The V and J ends lost 5 bases and 0 bases respectively, with 13 bases between them. CDR1 is DFQATT, CDR2 SNEGSKA, per germline (reference sequence). The CDR3 consists of 14 residues. CDR3 in DNA: TGCAGTGCTCCCGACGGGGACATGAACACTGAAGCTTTCTTT. Translated: CSAPDGDMNTEAFF.

Notes on this clone: Other DNA sequences in this sample translate to the same CDR3. The chain joins TRBV30 to TRBJ2-7, with D perhaps matching TRBD2 (6 bases). Looked up from germline, CDR1 is GTSNPN and CDR2 is SVGIG (reference sequence). This CDR3 spans 14 amino acids. The germline V and J ends were trimmed by 0 bases and 2 bases, with 11 bases remaining between them. In DNA, the CDR3 is TGTGCCTGGAGTGTTGCGGGAACCGCCTACGAGCAGTACTTC. It encodes CAWSVAGTAYEQYF.